Listed below are T cell receptor beta chains from one sample, sequenced in a study of response to subunit inactivated influenza vaccine. TCRdb re-called the RT-PCR reads through MiXCR, storing one row per CDR3 protein. Of roughly 630,000 distinct CDR3 sequences listed, 14% are singletons. Sample: PBMCs from blood, taken 14 to 15 days before vaccination. Every receptor here comes from a man in his fifties or sixties who received an inactivated influenza vaccine. CDR3s include the opening cysteine and the closing phenylalanine or tryptophan. Each record gives: D gene, J gene, clone size, V gene, CDR3 DNA, CDR3 protein. A D gene is named only where the DNA matches it firmly. Where a row states a size, it is once, few, many or the class of an expanded clone; other rows omit it.

d_gene: TRBD1; j_gene: TRBJ2-7; abundance: -; v_gene: TRBV5-1; CDR3nt: TGCGCCAGCAGCTCACAGGGGGCCGCCTACGAGCAGTACTTC; CDR3aa: CASSSQGAAYEQYF
d_gene: -; j_gene: TRBJ1-2; abundance: -; v_gene: TRBV12-3/TRBV12-4; CDR3nt: TGTGCCAGCAGTTTAGGGACACCGTATGGCTACACCTTC; CDR3aa: CASSLGTPYGYTF
d_gene: -; j_gene: TRBJ2-7; abundance: few; v_gene: TRBV28; CDR3nt: TGTGCCAGCAGTTTAGGAGGACCGACTACCTACGAGCAGTACTTC; CDR3aa: CASSLGGPTTYEQYF
d_gene: -; j_gene: TRBJ2-7; abundance: few; v_gene: TRBV9; CDR3nt: TGTGCCAGCAGCGTAGAAGGGGATTCCTACGAGCAGTACTTC; CDR3aa: CASSVEGDSYEQYF
d_gene: TRBD1; j_gene: TRBJ2-7; abundance: few; v_gene: TRBV29-1; CDR3nt: TGCAGCGTTGTCGGACAGGGACTCTCCTACGAGCAGTACTTC; CDR3aa: CSVVGQGLSYEQYF
d_gene: TRBD2; j_gene: TRBJ2-5; abundance: few; v_gene: TRBV20-1; CDR3nt: TGCAGGCCCCTAGCGGTACAACAAGAGACCCAGTACTTC; CDR3aa: CRPLAVQQETQYF
d_gene: -; j_gene: TRBJ2-7; abundance: -; v_gene: TRBV29-1; CDR3nt: TGCAGCGTTGAAGGAAGTCGGGGGGCGAGATACGAGCAGTACTTC; CDR3aa: CSVEGSRGARYEQYF
d_gene: -; j_gene: TRBJ2-1; abundance: many; v_gene: TRBV3-1; CDR3nt: TGTGCCAGCAGCCAATTTCCTCATGAGCAGTTCTTC; CDR3aa: CASSQFPHEQFF
d_gene: TRBD1; j_gene: TRBJ2-5; abundance: -; v_gene: TRBV5-1; CDR3nt: TGCGCCAGCAGCCAACAGGGGGCCCTTAGAGAGACCCAGTACTTC; CDR3aa: CASSQQGALRETQYF
d_gene: -; j_gene: TRBJ2-1; abundance: many; v_gene: TRBV13; CDR3nt: TGTGCCAGCAGCCCCCGTTGGGCAGGGATGGAACATGAGCAGTTCTTC; CDR3aa: CASSPRWAGMEHEQFF
d_gene: TRBD2; j_gene: TRBJ2-2; abundance: many; v_gene: TRBV9; CDR3nt: TGTGCCAGCAGCGTATCGGCTAGCGGGAAAGGATACGGGGAGCTGTTTTTT; CDR3aa: CASSVSASGKGYGELFF
d_gene: TRBD1; j_gene: TRBJ1-5; abundance: few; v_gene: TRBV5-1; CDR3nt: TGCGCCAGCAGCTTCGGGACAGGGGTAGATCAGCCCCAGCATTTT; CDR3aa: CASSFGTGVDQPQHF
d_gene: -; j_gene: TRBJ2-1; abundance: -; v_gene: TRBV6-1; CDR3nt: TGTGCCAGCAGAGCCCCAAGTTCGGGAGTGGATGAGCAGTTCTTC; CDR3aa: CASRAPSSGVDEQFF
d_gene: TRBD1; j_gene: TRBJ2-1; abundance: few; v_gene: TRBV5-1; CDR3nt: TGCGCCAGCAGATCGGGACAGACCTACAATGAGCAGTTCTTC; CDR3aa: CASRSGQTYNEQFF
d_gene: -; j_gene: TRBJ2-7; abundance: -; v_gene: TRBV7-8; CDR3nt: TGTGCCAGCAGCCACCGGGACGGCAACGAGCAGTACTTC; CDR3aa: CASSHRDGNEQYF
d_gene: TRBD2; j_gene: TRBJ2-1; abundance: many; v_gene: TRBV4-1; CDR3nt: TGCGCCAGCAGCCAAGGAGCGGGAGCAGGTGATGAGCAGTTCTTC; CDR3aa: CASSQGAGAGDEQFF
d_gene: TRBD1; j_gene: TRBJ2-7; abundance: many; v_gene: TRBV11-2; CDR3nt: TGTGCCAGCCAGGGACAGGGAAACTACGAGCAGTACTTC; CDR3aa: CASQGQGNYEQYF
d_gene: TRBD2; j_gene: TRBJ2-3; abundance: -; v_gene: TRBV20-1; CDR3nt: TGCAGTGCTAGAAGTCGCGGGGGGGGACCTAGCACAGATACGCAGTATTTT; CDR3aa: CSARSRGGGPSTDTQYF
d_gene: TRBD2; j_gene: TRBJ2-1; abundance: -; v_gene: TRBV25-1; CDR3nt: TGTGCCAGCATAAACATCCCCGGGACTAGCGGGAGGAAAATAAGATCCTACAATGAGCAGTTCTTC; CDR3aa: CASINIPGTSGRKIRSYNEQFF
d_gene: -; j_gene: TRBJ1-4; abundance: many; v_gene: TRBV20-1; CDR3nt: TGCAGTGCTAGAGATCCTAGGGCCTCAGAAAAACTGTTTTTT; CDR3aa: CSARDPRASEKLFF
d_gene: TRBD1; j_gene: TRBJ2-3; abundance: -; v_gene: TRBV6-1; CDR3nt: TGTGCCACCGAGGGGGCTGGCACAGATACGCAGTATTTT; CDR3aa: CATEGAGTDTQYF
d_gene: TRBD2; j_gene: TRBJ2-7; abundance: few; v_gene: TRBV7-8; CDR3nt: TGTGCCAGCAGCTTAGGGTTTAGCGGGGGGGCCTACGAGCAGTACTTC; CDR3aa: CASSLGFSGGAYEQYF
d_gene: -; j_gene: TRBJ2-6; abundance: -; v_gene: TRBV12-3/TRBV12-4; CDR3nt: TGTGCCAGCAGTTTTTGGACAGCTGGGGCCAACGTCCTGACTTTC; CDR3aa: CASSFWTAGANVLTF
d_gene: -; j_gene: TRBJ2-1; abundance: few; v_gene: TRBV28; CDR3nt: TGTGCCAGCAGTTTTGTAGCGAACAAAGCCCCTTACAATGAGCAGTTCTTC; CDR3aa: CASSFVANKAPYNEQFF
d_gene: TRBD2; j_gene: TRBJ2-7; abundance: -; v_gene: TRBV11-2; CDR3nt: TGTGCCAGCAGCTTAGATTTGGTTGCGGGAGCCGGCTACGAGCAGTACTTC; CDR3aa: CASSLDLVAGAGYEQYF
d_gene: -; j_gene: TRBJ2-5; abundance: -; v_gene: TRBV14; CDR3nt: TGTGCCAGCAGCCACTTTGCCAGCGGCCAAGAGACCCAGTACTTC; CDR3aa: CASSHFASGQETQYF
d_gene: TRBD2; j_gene: TRBJ2-1; abundance: -; v_gene: TRBV7-8; CDR3nt: TGTGCCAGCAGCTTAGCTCAAGCCCGGCGGGGGAGTGAGCAGTTCTTC; CDR3aa: CASSLAQARRGSEQFF
d_gene: -; j_gene: TRBJ2-7; abundance: few; v_gene: TRBV5-5; CDR3nt: TGTGCCAGCAGCTTGCGAGCAGCGGTGAGCTCCTACGAGCAGTACTTC; CDR3aa: CASSLRAAVSSYEQYF
d_gene: -; j_gene: TRBJ2-3; abundance: -; v_gene: TRBV27; CDR3nt: TGTGCCAGCAGTCTGAGAGGCCCTAGCACAGATACGCAGTATTTT; CDR3aa: CASSLRGPSTDTQYF
d_gene: TRBD1; j_gene: TRBJ1-5; abundance: -; v_gene: TRBV6-1; CDR3nt: TGTGCCAGCAACCCCGACAGGGCTCAGCCCCAGCATTTT; CDR3aa: CASNPDRAQPQHF
d_gene: -; j_gene: TRBJ2-5; abundance: -; v_gene: TRBV12-3/TRBV12-4; CDR3nt: TGTGCCAGCAGTGTCAGAGGGGGGAAGGAGACCCAGTACTTC; CDR3aa: CASSVRGGKETQYF
d_gene: TRBD2; j_gene: TRBJ2-7; abundance: few; v_gene: TRBV7-2; CDR3nt: TGTGCCAGCAGCATAAATCTAGCGGGGGAGCAGTACTTC; CDR3aa: CASSINLAGEQYF
d_gene: -; j_gene: TRBJ2-7; abundance: few; v_gene: TRBV7-8; CDR3nt: TGTGCCAGCAGCTTAGCGTCCATCTCCTACGAGCAGTACTTC; CDR3aa: CASSLASISYEQYF
d_gene: TRBD1; j_gene: TRBJ1-5; abundance: many; v_gene: TRBV29-1; CDR3nt: TGCAGCGTTGAAATACAGGGGAGCAATCAGCCCCAGCATTTT; CDR3aa: CSVEIQGSNQPQHF
d_gene: -; j_gene: TRBJ2-4; abundance: many; v_gene: TRBV9; CDR3nt: TGTGCCAGCAGCCAAAAGGGTGGGGACCGAGCCAAAAACATTCAGTACTTC; CDR3aa: CASSQKGGDRAKNIQYF
d_gene: TRBD1; j_gene: TRBJ2-4; abundance: -; v_gene: TRBV28; CDR3nt: TGTGCCAGCAGAACCGATAGGGGACAGGGAAGAGACATTCAGTACTTC; CDR3aa: CASRTDRGQGRDIQYF
d_gene: -; j_gene: TRBJ2-1; abundance: few; v_gene: TRBV9; CDR3nt: TGTGCCAGCAGCGTCTCGGGCCAAAGCTACAATGAGCAGTTCTTC; CDR3aa: CASSVSGQSYNEQFF
d_gene: -; j_gene: TRBJ2-2; abundance: -; v_gene: TRBV3-1; CDR3nt: TGTGCCAGCAGCCAAGCCTTAAACACCGGGGAGCTGTTTTTT; CDR3aa: CASSQALNTGELFF
d_gene: -; j_gene: TRBJ1-1; abundance: few; v_gene: TRBV6-1; CDR3nt: TGTGCCAGCACTCTAGGGGGGGGCAGGACTGAAGCTTTCTTT; CDR3aa: CASTLGGGRTEAFF
d_gene: TRBD2; j_gene: TRBJ2-7; abundance: -; v_gene: TRBV7-2; CDR3nt: TGTGCCAGCAGCGGGACTTCCATGGCGGGGGTCTACGAGCAGTACTTC; CDR3aa: CASSGTSMAGVYEQYF
d_gene: -; j_gene: TRBJ2-5; abundance: once; v_gene: TRBV14; CDR3nt: TGTGCCAGCAGCCAAGTCGGGAGTGAGACCCAGTACTTC; CDR3aa: CASSQVGSETQYF